A selection of T cell receptor beta chains follows, all from one sample in a study of radiation and T cells in renal cell carcinoma. Measured with immunoSEQ multiplex PCR; TCRdb has only the in-frame clones, and not every one. This sample has roughly 80,000 clones, with approximately 86% found just once. The sample was blood, taken from a patient whose treatment included radiotherapy and nephrectomy. The receptor set was obtained from a woman aged 50 to 60 with renal cell carcinoma. Both conserved end residues are part of each CDR3. The D gene is left open where the match is weak. The size entry is marked missing in some rows and otherwise reads once, few, many or a size class.

D gene: NA
clone size: NA
J gene: TRBJ1-1
V gene: TRBV6-6
CDR3 DNA: TGTGCCAGCAGACCTCCCGGAGCTGAAGCTTTCTTT
CDR3 protein: CASRPPGAEAFF

D gene: NA
clone size: NA
J gene: TRBJ1-2
V gene: TRBV28
CDR3 DNA: TGTGCCAGCAGTAGTATGGCACAGGACGCTAACTATGGCTACACCTTC
CDR3 protein: CASSSMAQDANYGYTF

D gene: NA
clone size: NA
J gene: TRBJ2-7
V gene: TRBV27
CDR3 DNA: TGTGCCAGCAGTTTATTCCAGGGGAACTACGAGCAGTACTTC
CDR3 protein: CASSLFQGNYEQYF

D gene: TRBD2
clone size: NA
J gene: TRBJ2-2
V gene: TRBV11-3
CDR3 DNA: TGTGCCAGCAGCAAGGGAGGGCAGAACACCGGGGAGCTGTTTTTT
CDR3 protein: CASSKGGQNTGELFF

D gene: NA
clone size: once
J gene: TRBJ2-2
V gene: TRBV5-1
CDR3 DNA: TGCGCCAGCGTCACAGGGACGGCGGGTACCGGGGAGCTGTTTTTT
CDR3 protein: CASVTGTAGTGELFF

D gene: NA
clone size: NA
J gene: TRBJ2-7
V gene: TRBV10-3
CDR3 DNA: TGTGCCACAGGGGGGATCTCCTACGAGCAGTACTTC
CDR3 protein: CATGGISYEQYF

D gene: NA
clone size: NA
J gene: TRBJ2-2
V gene: TRBV4-3
CDR3 DNA: TGCGCCAGCAGCCAAGGCATGTGGGACCCCGGGGAGCTGTTTTTT
CDR3 protein: CASSQGMWDPGELFF

D gene: NA
clone size: NA
J gene: TRBJ2-3
V gene: TRBV18
CDR3 DNA: TGTGCCAGCTCACCCCAGGCCAGCACAGATACGCAGTATTTT
CDR3 protein: CASSPQASTDTQYF

D gene: NA
clone size: once
J gene: TRBJ2-3
V gene: TRBV5-4
CDR3 DNA: TGTGCCAGCAGCTTTGGAGGGGCGGGCACAGATACGCAGTATTTT
CDR3 protein: CASSFGGAGTDTQYF

D gene: NA
clone size: NA
J gene: TRBJ2-7
V gene: TRBV7-2
CDR3 DNA: TGTGCCAGCAGCTTAGCTGGTGGGTTCTCCTACGAGCAGTACTTC
CDR3 protein: CASSLAGGFSYEQYF

D gene: NA
clone size: NA
J gene: TRBJ2-5
V gene: TRBV15
CDR3 DNA: TGTGCCACCAGCAGAGACCGAGACCGTACAGAGACCCAGTACTTC
CDR3 protein: CATSRDRDRTETQYF

D gene: TRBD1
clone size: NA
J gene: TRBJ1-5
V gene: TRBV19
CDR3 DNA: TGTGCCAGTAACACCGTGGCAGGGGGAGTTCAGCCCCAGCATTTT
CDR3 protein: CASNTVAGGVQPQHF

D gene: TRBD2
clone size: NA
J gene: TRBJ2-2
V gene: TRBV7-2
CDR3 DNA: TGTGCCAGCAGCTGGGGGACTAGCGGGGCCCCCGGGGAGCTGTTTTTT
CDR3 protein: CASSWGTSGAPGELFF

D gene: NA
clone size: NA
J gene: TRBJ2-7
V gene: TRBV7-9
CDR3 DNA: TGTGCCAGCAGCGAGGGGTTTGCCTGGTACTTC
CDR3 protein: CASSEGFAWYF

D gene: TRBD2
clone size: NA
J gene: TRBJ2-1
V gene: TRBV19
CDR3 DNA: TGTGCCAGTAGTCCTGGGGGGGGGACTAGCGCCCCGAGGCAGTTCTTC
CDR3 protein: CASSPGGGTSAPRQFF

D gene: NA
clone size: NA
J gene: TRBJ2-1
V gene: TRBV5-1
CDR3 DNA: TGCGCCAGCAGCCCCGGAGGAGACAATGAGCAGTTCTTC
CDR3 protein: CASSPGGDNEQFF

D gene: TRBD1
clone size: NA
J gene: TRBJ2-5
V gene: TRBV11-2
CDR3 DNA: TGTGCCAGCAGCTCGGACAGGGCGGAGACCCAGTACTTC
CDR3 protein: CASSSDRAETQYF

D gene: NA
clone size: NA
J gene: TRBJ2-5
V gene: TRBV2
CDR3 DNA: TGTGCCAGCAGTGAAGCATACGGAGGGGAGACCCAGTACTTC
CDR3 protein: CASSEAYGGETQYF

D gene: TRBD1
clone size: NA
J gene: TRBJ2-2
V gene: TRBV9
CDR3 DNA: TGTGCCAGCAGCTCGGCGGGTAGGGGGCGCGTGACCGGGGAGCTGTTTTTT
CDR3 protein: CASSSAGRGRVTGELFF

D gene: NA
clone size: NA
J gene: TRBJ2-7
V gene: TRBV5-6
CDR3 DNA: TGTGCCAGCAGCAGTACCGGGACACCGCTATTTGGCGAGCAGTACTTC
CDR3 protein: CASSSTGTPLFGEQYF

D gene: TRBD1
clone size: NA
J gene: TRBJ2-2
V gene: TRBV2
CDR3 DNA: TGTGCCAGCAGACCGGGACAGAGGACCGGGGAGCTGTTTTTT
CDR3 protein: CASRPGQRTGELFF

D gene: NA
clone size: NA
J gene: TRBJ2-2
V gene: TRBV7-8
CDR3 DNA: TGTGCCAGCAGCTTATCGGGGACAAGGAACACCGGGGAGCTGTTTTTT
CDR3 protein: CASSLSGTRNTGELFF

D gene: NA
clone size: once
J gene: TRBJ1-2
V gene: TRBV2
CDR3 DNA: TGTGCCAGCAGCTCCTCTAAAACTCAGGGCTACACCTTC
CDR3 protein: CASSSSKTQGYTF

D gene: NA
clone size: NA
J gene: TRBJ2-7
V gene: TRBV5-1
CDR3 DNA: TGCGCCAGCAGCTTGGACCCAGGAGCCTACGAGCAGTACTTC
CDR3 protein: CASSLDPGAYEQYF

D gene: TRBD1
clone size: NA
J gene: TRBJ2-2
V gene: TRBV11-3
CDR3 DNA: TGTGCCAGCAGCTTAGGACAGGGTTACACCGGGGAGCTGTTTTTT
CDR3 protein: CASSLGQGYTGELFF

D gene: NA
clone size: NA
J gene: TRBJ2-7
V gene: TRBV9
CDR3 DNA: TGTGCCAGCAGCTCCCGGGCCGAGCAGTACTTC
CDR3 protein: CASSSRAEQYF

D gene: NA
clone size: NA
J gene: TRBJ2-5
V gene: TRBV10-1
CDR3 DNA: TGCGCCAGCAGTTCCGACGTTCTGGAGACCCAGTACTTC
CDR3 protein: CASSSDVLETQYF

D gene: NA
clone size: NA
J gene: TRBJ1-6
V gene: TRBV7-2
CDR3 DNA: TGTGCCAGCAGCAAGGACAGATTGAGCTCCTATAATTCACCCCTCCACTTT
CDR3 protein: CASSKDRLSSYNSPLHF

D gene: TRBD2
clone size: NA
J gene: TRBJ2-2
V gene: TRBV11-2
CDR3 DNA: TGTGCCAGCAGCTTAATAACGGGGGGCACCGGGGAGCTGTTTTTT
CDR3 protein: CASSLITGGTGELFF

D gene: NA
clone size: once
J gene: TRBJ2-3
V gene: TRBV27
CDR3 DNA: TGTGCCAGCAGTTTATTGCAGGGTTCGGTAGATACGCAGTATTTT
CDR3 protein: CASSLLQGSVDTQYF

D gene: NA
clone size: NA
J gene: TRBJ2-1
V gene: TRBV29-1
CDR3 DNA: TGCAGCGTTGACGGTCAGGCGCTTCCCAATGAGCAGTTCTTC
CDR3 protein: CSVDGQALPNEQFF

D gene: NA
clone size: NA
J gene: TRBJ2-1
V gene: TRBV6-7
CDR3 DNA: TGTGCCAAGCTGAGGGGTGAGCAGTTCTTC
CDR3 protein: CAKLRGEQFF

D gene: NA
clone size: once
J gene: TRBJ2-4
V gene: TRBV29-1
CDR3 DNA: TGCAGCGTTGCCCCGCCAGGTCTCCGAGGGGACATTCAGTACTTC
CDR3 protein: CSVAPPGLRGDIQYF

D gene: NA
clone size: few
J gene: TRBJ1-1
V gene: TRBV30
CDR3 DNA: TGTGCCTGGAGTGTACGAGAGAGGGGATCAGCTAACACTGAAGCTTTCTTT
CDR3 protein: CAWSVRERGSANTEAFF

D gene: NA
clone size: few
J gene: TRBJ2-2
V gene: TRBV19
CDR3 DNA: TGTGCCAGTACCCTGGGACAGAACACCGGGGAGCTGTTTTTT
CDR3 protein: CASTLGQNTGELFF

D gene: NA
clone size: NA
J gene: TRBJ1-1
V gene: TRBV4-1
CDR3 DNA: TGCGCCAGCAGCCAAGAATTAGAAGGTGAAGCTTTCTTT
CDR3 protein: CASSQELEGEAFF

D gene: TRBD1
clone size: few
J gene: TRBJ1-2
V gene: TRBV28
CDR3 DNA: TGTGCCACCTTTGGACAGGGGTATGAGAACTATGGCTACACCTTC
CDR3 protein: CATFGQGYENYGYTF

D gene: TRBD2
clone size: NA
J gene: TRBJ2-3
V gene: TRBV6-1
CDR3 DNA: TGTGCCAGCAGTGTCTTTAGCGGGAGGGCCGAAGATACGCAGTATTTT
CDR3 protein: CASSVFSGRAEDTQYF

D gene: TRBD1
clone size: once
J gene: TRBJ2-1
V gene: TRBV2
CDR3 DNA: TGTGCCAGCGACACGTACAGGGGGTCGGGGTTCTTC
CDR3 protein: CASDTYRGSGFF

D gene: TRBD1
clone size: few
J gene: TRBJ1-1
V gene: TRBV18
CDR3 DNA: TGTGCCAGCTCACCGGGACAGCCGGAGGTGAACACTGAAGCTTTCTTT
CDR3 protein: CASSPGQPEVNTEAFF

D gene: NA
clone size: once
J gene: TRBJ2-5
V gene: TRBV7-2
CDR3 DNA: TGTGCCAGCAGCTTAGACAGGGCTCCAGAGACCCAGTACTTC
CDR3 protein: CASSLDRAPETQYF

D gene: NA
clone size: few
J gene: TRBJ2-2
V gene: TRBV7-9
CDR3 DNA: TGTGCCAGCAGCTTTGCGGGGGAGCTGTTTTTT
CDR3 protein: CASSFAGELFF

D gene: NA
clone size: NA
J gene: TRBJ2-1
V gene: TRBV19
CDR3 DNA: TGTGCCAGTAGTATAGGTCCACAGGTTGAGCAGTTCTTC
CDR3 protein: CASSIGPQVEQFF

D gene: TRBD1
clone size: NA
J gene: TRBJ2-7
V gene: TRBV6-5
CDR3 DNA: TGTGCCAGCAGTGGACACAGGGGGATAGGCGAGCAGTACTTC
CDR3 protein: CASSGHRGIGEQYF

D gene: NA
clone size: NA
J gene: TRBJ1-1
V gene: TRBV5-4
CDR3 DNA: TGTGCCAGCAGTTCCCCCAGTGGAGGGAACACTGAAGCTTTCTTT
CDR3 protein: CASSSPSGGNTEAFF

D gene: TRBD1
clone size: once
J gene: TRBJ2-3
V gene: TRBV11-1
CDR3 DNA: TGTGCCAGCAGCGACAGGGGACGGGCAGATACGCAGTATTTT
CDR3 protein: CASSDRGRADTQYF

D gene: NA
clone size: NA
J gene: TRBJ2-3
V gene: TRBV5-1
CDR3 DNA: TGCGCCAGCAGACCGGCCCACACAGATACGCAGTATTTT
CDR3 protein: CASRPAHTDTQYF

D gene: TRBD2
clone size: NA
J gene: TRBJ2-3
V gene: TRBV19
CDR3 DNA: TGTGCCAGTAGTATCTTTAGCGGGGGGGCCTCAGATACGCAGTATTTT
CDR3 protein: CASSIFSGGASDTQYF

D gene: NA
clone size: NA
J gene: TRBJ1-2
V gene: TRBV4-3
CDR3 DNA: TGCGCCAGCAGCCAGGACGTACAGGGACGGGGAGCCTATGGCTACACCTTC
CDR3 protein: CASSQDVQGRGAYGYTF

D gene: NA
clone size: NA
J gene: TRBJ2-3
V gene: TRBV10-3
CDR3 DNA: TGTGCCATCAAGGGTGAACGGGCCCTAAGCACAGATACGCAGTATTTT
CDR3 protein: CAIKGERALSTDTQYF

D gene: NA
clone size: NA
J gene: TRBJ1-3
V gene: TRBV7-2
CDR3 DNA: TGTGCCAGCAGCTTAGTTGGTCTGGGAACTGGAAACACCATATATTTT
CDR3 protein: CASSLVGLGTGNTIYF

D gene: NA
clone size: NA
J gene: TRBJ1-2
V gene: TRBV25-1
CDR3 DNA: TGTGCCAGCAAGTCTGGGAACTATGGCTACACCTTC
CDR3 protein: CASKSGNYGYTF

D gene: NA
clone size: NA
J gene: TRBJ1-2
V gene: TRBV5-1
CDR3 DNA: TGCGCCAGCAGTTCTGACCCCGGGGGCTACACCTTC
CDR3 protein: CASSSDPGGYTF